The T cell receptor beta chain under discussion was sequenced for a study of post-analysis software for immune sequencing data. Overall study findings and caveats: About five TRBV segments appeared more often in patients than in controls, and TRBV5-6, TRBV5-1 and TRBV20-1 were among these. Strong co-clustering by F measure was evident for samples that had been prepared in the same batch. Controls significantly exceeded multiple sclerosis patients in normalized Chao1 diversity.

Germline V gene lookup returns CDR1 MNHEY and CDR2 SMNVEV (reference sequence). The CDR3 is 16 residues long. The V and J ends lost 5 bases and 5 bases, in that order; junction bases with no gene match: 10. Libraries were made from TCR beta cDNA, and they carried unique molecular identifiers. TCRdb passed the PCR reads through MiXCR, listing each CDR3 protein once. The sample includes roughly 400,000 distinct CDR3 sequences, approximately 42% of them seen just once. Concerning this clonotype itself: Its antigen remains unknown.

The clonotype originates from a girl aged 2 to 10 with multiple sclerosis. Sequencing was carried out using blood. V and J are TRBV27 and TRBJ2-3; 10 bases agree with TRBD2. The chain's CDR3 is CASSPQAGGRGDTQYF. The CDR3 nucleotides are TGTGCCAGCAGTCCTCAAGCGGGGGGGCGGGGAGATACGCAGTATTTT.